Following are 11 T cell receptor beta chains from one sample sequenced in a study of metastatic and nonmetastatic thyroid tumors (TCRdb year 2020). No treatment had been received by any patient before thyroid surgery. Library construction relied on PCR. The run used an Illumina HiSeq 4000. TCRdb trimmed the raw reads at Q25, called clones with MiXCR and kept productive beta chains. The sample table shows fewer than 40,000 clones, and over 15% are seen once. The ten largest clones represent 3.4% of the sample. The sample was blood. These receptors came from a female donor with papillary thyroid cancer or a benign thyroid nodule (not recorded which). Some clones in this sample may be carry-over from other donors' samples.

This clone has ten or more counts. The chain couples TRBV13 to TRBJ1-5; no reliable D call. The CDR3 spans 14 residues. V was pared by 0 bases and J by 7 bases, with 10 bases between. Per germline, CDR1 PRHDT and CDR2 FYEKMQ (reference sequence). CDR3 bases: TGTGCCAGCAGCTTAGGGGGAAGCGGCCAGCCCCAGCATTTT. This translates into CASSLGGSGQPQHF.

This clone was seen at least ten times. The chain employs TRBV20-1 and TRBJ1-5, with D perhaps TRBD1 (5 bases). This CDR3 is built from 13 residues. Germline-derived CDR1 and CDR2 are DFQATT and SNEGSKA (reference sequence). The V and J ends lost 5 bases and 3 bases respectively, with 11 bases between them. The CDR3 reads CSAGTNANQPQHF. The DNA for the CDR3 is TGCAGTGCTGGGACCAACGCCAATCAGCCCCAGCATTTT.

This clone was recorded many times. The CDR3 here is CASSQGTRHYGYTF. DNA of the CDR3: TGTGCCAGCAGCCAAGGGACCAGGCACTATGGCTACACCTTC. The rearrangement joins TRBV14 to TRBJ1-2; D uncertain. CDR1 is SGHDN, CDR2 FVKESK, per germline. Trimming stripped 1 base from V and 3 bases from J, with 9 bases between. The CDR3 is 14 residues long.

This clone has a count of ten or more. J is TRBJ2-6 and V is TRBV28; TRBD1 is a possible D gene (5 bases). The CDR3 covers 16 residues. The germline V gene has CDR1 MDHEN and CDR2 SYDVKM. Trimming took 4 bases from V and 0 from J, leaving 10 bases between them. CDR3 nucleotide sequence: TGTGCCAGCAGTTCAGGGCCACTCTCTGGGGCCAACGTCCTGACTTTC. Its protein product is CASSSGPLSGANVLTF.

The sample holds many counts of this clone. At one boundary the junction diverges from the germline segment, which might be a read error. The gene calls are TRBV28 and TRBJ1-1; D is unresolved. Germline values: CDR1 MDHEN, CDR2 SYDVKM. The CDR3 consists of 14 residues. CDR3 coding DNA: TGTGCCAGCAGCGACCGGGGTTCAAGCACTGAAGTTTTCTTT. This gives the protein CASSDRGSSTEVFF.

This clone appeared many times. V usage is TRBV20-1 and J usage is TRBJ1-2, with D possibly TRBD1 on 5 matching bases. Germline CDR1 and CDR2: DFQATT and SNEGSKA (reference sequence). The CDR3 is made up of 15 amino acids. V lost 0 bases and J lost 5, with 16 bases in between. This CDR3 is CSARDPGRGVYGYTF. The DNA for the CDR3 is TGCAGTGCTAGAGATCCCGGAAGGGGAGTTTATGGCTACACCTTC.

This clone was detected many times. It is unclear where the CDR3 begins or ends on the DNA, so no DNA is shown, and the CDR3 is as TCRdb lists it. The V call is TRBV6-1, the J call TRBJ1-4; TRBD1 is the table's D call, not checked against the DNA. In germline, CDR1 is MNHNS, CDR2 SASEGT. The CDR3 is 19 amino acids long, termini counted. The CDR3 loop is CASTWGFGSGAGANEKLFF.

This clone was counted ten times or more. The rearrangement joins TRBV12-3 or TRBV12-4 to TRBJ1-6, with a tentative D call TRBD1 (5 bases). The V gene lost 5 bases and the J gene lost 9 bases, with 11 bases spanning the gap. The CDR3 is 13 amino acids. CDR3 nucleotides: TGTGCCAGCAGTCCAGGGATCGGTTCACCCCTCCACTTT. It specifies CASSPGIGSPLHF.

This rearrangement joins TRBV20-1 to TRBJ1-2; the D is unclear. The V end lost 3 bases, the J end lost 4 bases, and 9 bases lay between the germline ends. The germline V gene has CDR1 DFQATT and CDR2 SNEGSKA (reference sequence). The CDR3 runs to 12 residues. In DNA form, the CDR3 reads TGCAGTGCTAGTTCGTCAGCCTATGGCTACACCTTC. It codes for CSASSSAYGYTF.

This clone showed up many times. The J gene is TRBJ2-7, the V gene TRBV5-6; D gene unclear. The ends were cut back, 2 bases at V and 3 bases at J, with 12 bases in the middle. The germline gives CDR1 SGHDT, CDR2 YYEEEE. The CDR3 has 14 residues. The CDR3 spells CASSFSLVVYEQYF. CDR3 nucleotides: TGTGCCAGCAGCTTTTCTTTGGTCGTCTACGAGCAGTACTTC.

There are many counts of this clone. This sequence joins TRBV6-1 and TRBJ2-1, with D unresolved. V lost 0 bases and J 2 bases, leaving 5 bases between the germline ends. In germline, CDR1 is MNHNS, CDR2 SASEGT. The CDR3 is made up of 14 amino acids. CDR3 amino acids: CASSEAITYNEQFF. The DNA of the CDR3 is TGTGCCAGCAGTGAAGCCATTACCTACAATGAGCAGTTCTTC.